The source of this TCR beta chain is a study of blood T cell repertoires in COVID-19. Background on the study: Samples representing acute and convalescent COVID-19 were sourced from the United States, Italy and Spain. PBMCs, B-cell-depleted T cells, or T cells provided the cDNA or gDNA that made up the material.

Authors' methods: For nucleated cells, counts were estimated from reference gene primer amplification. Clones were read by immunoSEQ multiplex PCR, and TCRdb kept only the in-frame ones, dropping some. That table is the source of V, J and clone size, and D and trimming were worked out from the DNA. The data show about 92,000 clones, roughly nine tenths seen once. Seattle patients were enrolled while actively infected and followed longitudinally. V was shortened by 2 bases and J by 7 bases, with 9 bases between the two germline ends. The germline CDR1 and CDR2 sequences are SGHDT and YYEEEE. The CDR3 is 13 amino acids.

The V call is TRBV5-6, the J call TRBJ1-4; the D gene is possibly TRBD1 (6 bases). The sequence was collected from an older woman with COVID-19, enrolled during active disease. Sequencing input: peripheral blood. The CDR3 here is CASSLTGREKLFF. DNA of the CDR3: TGTGCCAGCAGCTTAACAGGGCGTGAAAAACTGTTTTTT.